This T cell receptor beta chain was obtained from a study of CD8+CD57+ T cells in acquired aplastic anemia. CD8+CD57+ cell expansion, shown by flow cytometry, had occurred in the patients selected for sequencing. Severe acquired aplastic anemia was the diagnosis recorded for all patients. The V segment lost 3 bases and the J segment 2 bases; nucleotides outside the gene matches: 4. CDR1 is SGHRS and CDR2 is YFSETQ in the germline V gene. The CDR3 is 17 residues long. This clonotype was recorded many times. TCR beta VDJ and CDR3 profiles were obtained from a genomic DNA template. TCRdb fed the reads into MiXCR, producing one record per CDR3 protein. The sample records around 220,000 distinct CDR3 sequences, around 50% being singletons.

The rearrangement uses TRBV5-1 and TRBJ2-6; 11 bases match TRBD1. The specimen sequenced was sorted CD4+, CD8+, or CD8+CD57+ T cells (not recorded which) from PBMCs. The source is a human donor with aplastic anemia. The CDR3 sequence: CASSSGTGGPGANVLTF. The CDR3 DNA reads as TGCGCCAGCAGCTCCGGGACAGGGGGGCCTGGGGCCAACGTCCTGACTTTC. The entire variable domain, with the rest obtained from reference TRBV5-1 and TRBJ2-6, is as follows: KAGVTQTPRYLIKTRGQQVTLSCSPISGHRSVSWYQQTPGQGLQFLFEYFSETQRNKGNFPGRFSGRQFSNSRSEMNVSTLELGDSALYLCASSSGTGGPGANVLTFGAGSRLTVL.